The rows below give T cell receptor beta chains drawn from one sample of a study of beta chain features in type 1 diabetes. Using immunoSEQ multiplex PCR, the repertoire was profiled, and TCRdb retains in-frame clones only, with some absent. Of hundreds of thousands of clones in the sample, 9.6% were seen once. Sequenced sample: naive CD4+ T cells from blood. The source is a woman between 18 and 29 years old in good health. CDR3s include the opening cysteine and the closing phenylalanine or tryptophan. A D gene is named only where the DNA matches it firmly. The size field is filled for only some rows; it gives once, few, many or a size class.

d_gene: TRBD1
j_gene: TRBJ2-5
v_gene: TRBV9
abundance: -
CDR3nt: TGTGCCAGCAGCGGCCTACAGGGGTCTCAAGAGACCCAGTACTTC
CDR3aa: CASSGLQGSQETQYF

d_gene: -
j_gene: TRBJ1-1
v_gene: TRBV30
abundance: many
CDR3nt: TGTGCCTGGAGCCCACCCGACAGGTTGAACACTGAAGCTTTCTTT
CDR3aa: CAWSPPDRLNTEAFF

d_gene: TRBD1
j_gene: TRBJ2-7
v_gene: TRBV6-1
abundance: few
CDR3nt: TGTGCCAGCAGTCAGGACAGGGAGGTGTTGGGGCAGTACTTC
CDR3aa: CASSQDREVLGQYF

d_gene: TRBD1
j_gene: TRBJ1-6
v_gene: TRBV12-5
abundance: -
CDR3nt: TGTGCTAGTGGTCCCGGGACAGATAATTCACCCCTCCACTTT
CDR3aa: CASGPGTDNSPLHF

d_gene: TRBD1
j_gene: TRBJ2-5
v_gene: TRBV28
abundance: -
CDR3nt: TGTGCCAGCAGTCCCCGGGACAGCCAAGAGACCCAGTACTTC
CDR3aa: CASSPRDSQETQYF

d_gene: -
j_gene: TRBJ1-2
v_gene: TRBV29-1
abundance: many
CDR3nt: TGCAGCACCCGCGGGGATGTAGGAGGCTACACCTTC
CDR3aa: CSTRGDVGGYTF

d_gene: -
j_gene: TRBJ2-7
v_gene: TRBV7-2
abundance: -
CDR3nt: TGTGCCAGCAGCCAAGGACAAGAGCAGTACTTC
CDR3aa: CASSQGQEQYF

d_gene: TRBD1
j_gene: TRBJ2-2
v_gene: TRBV2
abundance: -
CDR3nt: TGTGCCAGCAGTCCGGACAGGAGCAACACCGGGGAGCTGTTTTTT
CDR3aa: CASSPDRSNTGELFF

d_gene: -
j_gene: TRBJ1-1
v_gene: TRBV7-3
abundance: -
CDR3nt: TGTGCCAGCAGCCCGGGGGTGGCCGTTGAAGCTTTCTTT
CDR3aa: CASSPGVAVEAFF

d_gene: -
j_gene: TRBJ2-3
v_gene: TRBV6-1
abundance: -
CDR3nt: TGTGCCAGCAGTGGTACAGGCGGCACAGATACGCAGTATTTT
CDR3aa: CASSGTGGTDTQYF

d_gene: -
j_gene: TRBJ2-7
v_gene: TRBV27
abundance: -
CDR3nt: TGTGCCAGCAGTTTATCCTACCCGGGTCCCTCCTACGAGCAGTACTTC
CDR3aa: CASSLSYPGPSYEQYF

d_gene: TRBD2
j_gene: TRBJ2-7
v_gene: TRBV28
abundance: -
CDR3nt: TGTGCCAGCAGTTTACGGGGGAGCGGGGCTTACGAGCAGTACTTC
CDR3aa: CASSLRGSGAYEQYF

d_gene: TRBD1
j_gene: TRBJ2-3
v_gene: TRBV6-5
abundance: few
CDR3nt: TGTGCCAGCAGTTACTCGAGACAGGGCAGGGATACGCAGTATTTT
CDR3aa: CASSYSRQGRDTQYF

d_gene: TRBD2
j_gene: TRBJ2-2
v_gene: TRBV5-1
abundance: few
CDR3nt: TGCGCCAGCAGCTTGGGGACTAGCGGTCTATCCGGGGAGCTGTTTTTT
CDR3aa: CASSLGTSGLSGELFF

d_gene: -
j_gene: TRBJ1-5
v_gene: TRBV30
abundance: few
CDR3nt: TGTGCCTGGAGTACCCGGGACAATCAGCCCCAGCATTTT
CDR3aa: CAWSTRDNQPQHF

d_gene: -
j_gene: TRBJ2-2
v_gene: TRBV29-1
abundance: many
CDR3nt: TGCAGCGTTGAAGCAGGCACCGGGGAGCTGTTTTTT
CDR3aa: CSVEAGTGELFF

d_gene: TRBD1
j_gene: TRBJ1-2
v_gene: TRBV5-4
abundance: few
CDR3nt: TGTGCCAGCAGCTTGGGTGGGACAGGGGCCAATAACTATGGCTACACCTTC
CDR3aa: CASSLGGTGANNYGYTF

d_gene: -
j_gene: TRBJ1-1
v_gene: TRBV5-1
abundance: -
CDR3nt: TGCGCCAGCAGCTTGGGAGTTGACACTGAAGCTTTCTTT
CDR3aa: CASSLGVDTEAFF

d_gene: -
j_gene: TRBJ1-1
v_gene: TRBV5-4
abundance: few
CDR3nt: TGTGCCAGCAGCTCGTACACGAACACTGAAGCTTTCTTT
CDR3aa: CASSSYTNTEAFF

d_gene: -
j_gene: TRBJ1-4
v_gene: TRBV19
abundance: -
CDR3nt: TGTGCCAGTAGGGCGGACACCGTTAGGAATGAAAAACTGTTTTTT
CDR3aa: CASRADTVRNEKLFF

d_gene: TRBD1
j_gene: TRBJ2-7
v_gene: TRBV27
abundance: -
CDR3nt: TGTGCCAGCAGCTTCCTAGGGACAGGGGCTAACGAGCAGTACTTC
CDR3aa: CASSFLGTGANEQYF

d_gene: -
j_gene: TRBJ2-7
v_gene: TRBV28
abundance: -
CDR3nt: TGTGCCAGCAGTTCGCCAGCGAGTACCTACGAGCAGTACTTC
CDR3aa: CASSSPASTYEQYF

d_gene: TRBD1
j_gene: TRBJ2-7
v_gene: TRBV11-2
abundance: few
CDR3nt: TGTGCCAGCAGCCCGACAGGGGTTAATCGCGAGCAGTACTTC
CDR3aa: CASSPTGVNREQYF

d_gene: -
j_gene: TRBJ1-6
v_gene: TRBV9
abundance: -
CDR3nt: TGTGCCAGCAGCGTAGGGGTATCGGGTAATTCACCCCTCCACTTT
CDR3aa: CASSVGVSGNSPLHF

d_gene: TRBD1
j_gene: TRBJ1-3
v_gene: TRBV7-9
abundance: few
CDR3nt: TGTGCCAGCAGCGCGGACAGGGGTCCTATCTCTGGAAACACCATATATTTT
CDR3aa: CASSADRGPISGNTIYF

d_gene: TRBD2
j_gene: TRBJ2-7
v_gene: TRBV15
abundance: few
CDR3nt: TGTGCCACCAGGTACGAACTAGCGGGAGGCGAGCAGTACTTC
CDR3aa: CATRYELAGGEQYF

d_gene: -
j_gene: TRBJ1-5
v_gene: TRBV30
abundance: -
CDR3nt: TGTGCCTGGAGTGTTCGACAGATTAGCAATCAGCCCCAGCATTTT
CDR3aa: CAWSVRQISNQPQHF

d_gene: -
j_gene: TRBJ1-2
v_gene: TRBV7-2
abundance: few
CDR3nt: TGTGCCAGCAGCTTAGACCACGGAGCCGACTATGGCTACACCTTC
CDR3aa: CASSLDHGADYGYTF

d_gene: TRBD1
j_gene: TRBJ1-5
v_gene: TRBV19
abundance: -
CDR3nt: TGTGCCAGTAGTATAGTCGTAAGGGGGCTGCAGCCCCAGCATTTT
CDR3aa: CASSIVVRGLQPQHF

d_gene: -
j_gene: TRBJ2-7
v_gene: TRBV5-8
abundance: -
CDR3nt: TGTGCCAGCAGCCCCCTGCCTGGAGACTACGAGCAGTACTTC
CDR3aa: CASSPLPGDYEQYF

d_gene: TRBD2
j_gene: TRBJ2-2
v_gene: TRBV7-8
abundance: -
CDR3nt: TGTGCCAGCAGCCCCCGGCTAGCGGGAGGCCCGGGCACCGGGGAGCTGTTTTTT
CDR3aa: CASSPRLAGGPGTGELFF

d_gene: TRBD2
j_gene: TRBJ2-1
v_gene: TRBV19
abundance: -
CDR3nt: TGTGCCAGTAGTGACCTCGGGACTAGCGGTCACAATGAGCAGTTCTTC
CDR3aa: CASSDLGTSGHNEQFF

d_gene: TRBD2
j_gene: TRBJ2-7
v_gene: TRBV9
abundance: -
CDR3nt: TGTGCCAGCAGCCCTGGACTAGCGGATAACTACGAGCAGTACTTC
CDR3aa: CASSPGLADNYEQYF

d_gene: TRBD1
j_gene: TRBJ2-1
v_gene: TRBV18
abundance: -
CDR3nt: TGTGCCAGCTCACCGTCGACCGGGACAGGGAATGAGCAGTTCTTC
CDR3aa: CASSPSTGTGNEQFF

d_gene: -
j_gene: TRBJ1-2
v_gene: TRBV7-8
abundance: -
CDR3nt: TGTGCCAGCAGCTTAGAAATCCGACAGCGTGACTATGGCTACACCTTC
CDR3aa: CASSLEIRQRDYGYTF

d_gene: -
j_gene: TRBJ2-7
v_gene: TRBV29-1
abundance: many
CDR3nt: TGCAGCATCGGACAGCAATACGAGCAGTACTTC
CDR3aa: CSIGQQYEQYF

d_gene: -
j_gene: TRBJ2-1
v_gene: TRBV5-1
abundance: -
CDR3nt: TGCGCCAGCAGCCGGGGTCCTGGGTCCGATGAGCAGTTCTTC
CDR3aa: CASSRGPGSDEQFF

d_gene: TRBD1
j_gene: TRBJ1-1
v_gene: TRBV10-3
abundance: -
CDR3nt: TGTGCCATCAAGGGGGACAGGGGTCTGAACACTGAAGCTTTCTTT
CDR3aa: CAIKGDRGLNTEAFF

d_gene: -
j_gene: TRBJ1-4
v_gene: TRBV30
abundance: -
CDR3nt: TGTGCCTGGAGTACCCGTGGGGGCGCAAATGAAAAACTGTTTTTT
CDR3aa: CAWSTRGGANEKLFF

d_gene: TRBD1
j_gene: TRBJ1-1
v_gene: TRBV30
abundance: few
CDR3nt: TGTGCCTGGAGTGGGCTACAGGGGGCTCACACTGAAGCTTTCTTT
CDR3aa: CAWSGLQGAHTEAFF

d_gene: -
j_gene: TRBJ2-7
v_gene: TRBV2
abundance: -
CDR3nt: TGTGCCAGCAGTGAAATCCGCAGGGTAGCCTCCTACGAGCAGTACTTC
CDR3aa: CASSEIRRVASYEQYF

d_gene: TRBD1
j_gene: TRBJ2-3
v_gene: TRBV5-1
abundance: few
CDR3nt: TGCGCCAGCAGCTTCATCGGCACAGGGGGGAGCACAGATACGCAGTATTTT
CDR3aa: CASSFIGTGGSTDTQYF

d_gene: -
j_gene: TRBJ2-5
v_gene: TRBV7-7
abundance: few
CDR3nt: TGTGCTAGCAGCGCTTCCGGGACTGGGGCTGAGACCCAGTACTTC
CDR3aa: CASSASGTGAETQYF

d_gene: -
j_gene: TRBJ2-3
v_gene: TRBV2
abundance: -
CDR3nt: TGTGCCAGCATAAACAGGGTTGGATCAGATACGCAGTATTTT
CDR3aa: CASINRVGSDTQYF

d_gene: -
j_gene: TRBJ1-1
v_gene: TRBV20-1
abundance: -
CDR3nt: TGCAGTGCTAGCAGAAACACTGAAGCTTTCTTT
CDR3aa: CSASRNTEAFF

d_gene: -
j_gene: TRBJ2-1
v_gene: TRBV18
abundance: few
CDR3nt: TGTGCCAGCTCACCATCCGAGTACAATGAGCAGTTCTTC
CDR3aa: CASSPSEYNEQFF

d_gene: -
j_gene: TRBJ1-2
v_gene: TRBV20-1
abundance: -
CDR3nt: TGCAGTGCTAGTTTGGGCTTCGGCTACACCTTC
CDR3aa: CSASLGFGYTF

d_gene: TRBD1
j_gene: TRBJ1-1
v_gene: TRBV4-1
abundance: -
CDR3nt: TGCGCCAGCAGCCAATGGGACAGAAACACTGAAGCTTTCTTT
CDR3aa: CASSQWDRNTEAFF

d_gene: -
j_gene: TRBJ2-3
v_gene: TRBV18
abundance: -
CDR3nt: TGTGCCAGCTCACAATACACAGATACGCAGTATTTT
CDR3aa: CASSQYTDTQYF

d_gene: TRBD1
j_gene: TRBJ1-1
v_gene: TRBV5-1
abundance: few
CDR3nt: TGCGCCAGCAGCTTCCCATCCAGGGGGGAAGCTTTCTTT
CDR3aa: CASSFPSRGEAFF

d_gene: -
j_gene: TRBJ2-1
v_gene: TRBV18
abundance: few
CDR3nt: TGTGCCAGCTCACCGCGCAGGGATAACTACAATGAGCAGTTCTTC
CDR3aa: CASSPRRDNYNEQFF

d_gene: TRBD1
j_gene: TRBJ2-3
v_gene: TRBV30
abundance: -
CDR3nt: TGTGCCTGGAGTCCGGGACAGGGGGCAGATACGCAGTATTTT
CDR3aa: CAWSPGQGADTQYF

d_gene: -
j_gene: TRBJ2-1
v_gene: TRBV7-2
abundance: -
CDR3nt: TGTGCCAGCAGCAGCGCCCGGGGGACCTTCTCCTACAATGAGCAGTTCTTC
CDR3aa: CASSSARGTFSYNEQFF

d_gene: -
j_gene: TRBJ2-1
v_gene: TRBV7-6
abundance: -
CDR3nt: TGTGCCAGCAGCTTAGCGCGCGGGATCCCCTCCTATGAGCAGTTCTTC
CDR3aa: CASSLARGIPSYEQFF

d_gene: TRBD1
j_gene: TRBJ1-1
v_gene: TRBV5-4
abundance: -
CDR3nt: TGTGCCAGCAGCTTGGAGACAGGGACCGAAGCTTTCTTT
CDR3aa: CASSLETGTEAFF

d_gene: -
j_gene: TRBJ1-2
v_gene: TRBV13
abundance: -
CDR3nt: TGTGCCAGCAGCCGCGGGGACGTCTATGGCTACACCTTC
CDR3aa: CASSRGDVYGYTF

d_gene: -
j_gene: TRBJ1-6
v_gene: TRBV30
abundance: few
CDR3nt: TGTGCCTGGAGTTCCATACGCTCGGATTCACCCCTCCACTTT
CDR3aa: CAWSSIRSDSPLHF

d_gene: -
j_gene: TRBJ1-6
v_gene: TRBV5-4
abundance: many
CDR3nt: TGTGCCAGCAGCGGTGAGAACCTCGGGACACCCCTCCACTTT
CDR3aa: CASSGENLGTPLHF

d_gene: -
j_gene: TRBJ2-5
v_gene: TRBV30
abundance: -
CDR3nt: TGTGCCTGGAGTGAAGGGGGTCCAAGGGAGACCCAGTACTTC
CDR3aa: CAWSEGGPRETQYF